This passage covers 26 T cell receptor beta chains from one sample sequenced in a study of T-cell memory formation after mild COVID-19 (dated by TCRdb to 2020 to 2023). Libraries were made using 5' RACE. Sequencing was carried out with an Illumina NovaSeq 6000. TCRdb trimmed the raw reads at Q25, called clones with MiXCR and kept productive beta chains. Duplicate CDR3 protein sequences are folded into a single record with the most common DNA and genes. The sample has hundreds of thousands of distinct CDR3 sequences on record, around 24% of them singletons. The top ten clonotypes cover 8.8% of the sample. The sample comprised PBMCs or a T cell subset sorted from them (not recorded which). The receptors were gathered from an adult woman who had mild COVID-19 (a few samples of this study predate the infection). The sample titles of this study are shuffled in the database, so cell type and time point are left out; the donor was told from shared clones.

This sequence joins TRBV15 and TRBJ2-7; TRBD1 aligns across 11 bases. Germline-derived CDR1 and CDR2 are LNHNV and YYDKDF (reference sequence). The CDR3 covers 17 residues. The ends lost 5 bases at V and 2 bases at J; junction bases unmatched: 11. The CDR3 here is CATSGTYLGQGAYEQYF. The CDR3 DNA sequence: TGTGCCACCAGCGGAACTTACCTGGGACAGGGGGCCTACGAGCAGTACTTC.

This chain uses TRBV7-8 with TRBJ2-3; D unclear. V lost 2 bases, J lost 2 bases, and 11 bases lay in between. CDR1 SGHVS and CDR2 FQNEAQ come from the germline V gene. The CDR3 has 15 amino acids. The CDR3 DNA follows: TGTGCCAGCAGCTTAACGAGGACCCTCACAGATACGCAGTATTTT. Translation gives CASSLTRTLTDTQYF.

The V gene is TRBV20-1, the J gene TRBJ2-7; D might be TRBD1 or TRBD2, each matching 5 bases. This CDR3 has 15 amino acids. The ends were cut back, 5 bases at V and 2 bases at J, with 19 bases in the middle. Germline CDR1 DFQATT, CDR2 SNEGSKA (reference sequence). In DNA form, the CDR3 reads TGCAGTGCTGCCGGTGGGGGAATCCTCACCTACGAGCAGTACTTC. It yields the protein CSAAGGGILTYEQYF.

The chain links TRBV5-1 to TRBJ2-1; no reliable D call. The CDR3 runs 11 residues. CDR1 and CDR2 (germline): SGHRS, YFSETQ. V was clipped by 2 bases and J by 12 bases, with 9 bases between them. CDR3 nucleotide sequence: TGCGCCAGCAGCTTCGAAGGTGGGCAGTTCTTC. Its protein product is CASSFEGGQFF.

There are many counts of this clonotype. This sequence joins TRBV12-3 or TRBV12-4 and TRBJ1-1, with TRBD1 identical over 9 bases. This CDR3 is built from 14 residues. The V and J ends lost 4 bases and 8 bases, in that order; junction bases with no gene match: 8. CDR3 in DNA: TGTGCCAGCAGTTCCTTTGACAGGGGGACGGAAGCTTTCTTT. Its translation: CASSSFDRGTEAFF.

The chain joins TRBV24-1 to TRBJ2-5, with 8 bases lining up with TRBD2. Germline V CDR1 and CDR2: KGHDR, SFDVKD. After removal of 9 bases from V and 1 base from J, the junction contained 9 bases not matched to a gene. The CDR3 covers 15 residues. In DNA, the CDR3 is TGTGCCACCCGGGAGGGCGGGGCCGTCCAAGAGACCCAGTACTTC. Translation gives CATREGGAVQETQYF.

This clonotype was found a few times. The rearrangement uses TRBV7-2 and TRBJ1-2; D is possibly TRBD1 (6 bases). The CDR3 length is 21 residues. CDR1 and CDR2 from the germline V gene are SGHTA and FQGNSA. V shed 4 bases and J shed 0 bases, with 30 bases lying between them. Here the CDR3 reads CASSSYWVPGHQPDSNYGYTF. The DNA for the CDR3 is TGTGCCAGCAGCTCTTACTGGGTTCCGGGACATCAGCCAGATTCTAACTATGGCTACACCTTC.

The chain employs TRBV29-1 and TRBJ1-4, with D unclear. CDR1 is SQVTM, CDR2 ANQGSEA, per germline. Trimming shortened V by 5 bases and J by 7 bases, and 14 bases separated the two germline ends. The CDR3 consists of 13 residues. DNA for the CDR3: TGCAGCGTTCAGGCGTCACGGAGTGAAAAACTGTTTTTT. Its translation is CSVQASRSEKLFF. The variable domain in full, with the rest retrieved from reference TRBV29-1 and TRBJ1-4, is SAVISQKPSRDICQRGTSLTIQCQVDSQVTMMFWYRQQPGQSLTLIATANQGSEATYESGFVIDKFPISRPNLTFSTLTVSNMSPEDSSIYLCSVQASRSEKLFFGSGTQLSVL.

V and J are TRBV5-6 and TRBJ2-2; 11 bases align to TRBD2. This CDR3 spans 16 amino acids. Germline lookup yields CDR1 SGHDT and CDR2 YYEEEE. V was pared by 4 bases and J by 4 bases, with 6 bases of the junction left unmatched. This CDR3 reads CASSVNGLAGTGELFF. CDR3 sequence (DNA): TGTGCCAGCAGCGTCAATGGACTAGCGGGCACCGGGGAGCTGTTTTTT.

This clonotype appeared a few times. V is TRBV11-2 and J is TRBJ2-5; weak D call: TRBD1 (5 bases). V lost 4 bases and J 0 bases, leaving 9 bases between the germline ends. Germline loops: CDR1 SGHAT, CDR2 FQNNGV. The length of the CDR3 is 14 residues. CDR3 sequence: CASSSFRDQETQYF. CDR3 nucleotide sequence: TGTGCCAGCAGCTCCTTCAGGGACCAAGAGACCCAGTACTTC.

CDR3 DNA: TGTGCCAGCAGTTCATTGTGGTACAGCCAACAAGAGACCCAGTACTTC. Residues: CASSSLWYSQQETQYF. The rearrangement links TRBV12-3 or TRBV12-4 to TRBJ2-5; D is unresolved. This CDR3 is 16 amino acids long. Trimming took 4 bases from V and 2 from J, leaving 17 bases between them.

The chain has TRBV5-1 and TRBJ2-1; 10 positions match TRBD1. From germline, CDR1 is SGHRS and CDR2 YFSETQ. The V segment lost 4 bases and the J segment 4 bases; nucleotides outside the gene matches: 5. The CDR3 has 15 amino acids. This CDR3 is CASSAGDRGYNEQFF. DNA of the CDR3: TGCGCCAGCAGCGCCGGGGACAGGGGTTACAATGAGCAGTTCTTC.

This clonotype has only a few counts. This rearrangement joins TRBV28 to TRBJ2-5, with D perhaps TRBD2 (7 bases). The CDR3 is 17 residues long. Germline CDR1 MDHEN, CDR2 SYDVKM. Deletions cut 1 base from V and 0 bases from J, with 15 bases between. The CDR3 DNA sequence: TGTGCCAGCAGTTTATCAATAGGGAGGGGGAACCAAGAGACCCAGTACTTC. It is translated as CASSLSIGRGNQETQYF.

The chain joins TRBV25-1 to TRBJ1-2, with 7 positions matching TRBD1. V shed 7 bases and J 10 bases; nucleotides not matched to a gene: 3. The CDR3 runs to 10 residues. The germline V gene encodes CDR1 MGHDK and CDR2 SYGVNS. The CDR3 region is CASKGGDYTF. The CDR3 region has the DNA TGTGCCAGCAAAGGGGGCGACTACACCTTC.

This clonotype appeared once. J is TRBJ2-7 and V is TRBV20-1; 7 nucleotides agree with TRBD1. Germline-derived CDR1 and CDR2 are DFQATT and SNEGSKA (reference sequence). V was pared by 5 bases and J by 0 bases, with 7 bases of the junction left unmatched. The CDR3 totals 14 residues. The CDR3 DNA follows: TGCAGTGCTCAGGATACAGGGGACTCCTACGAGCAGTACTTC. Amino acids: CSAQDTGDSYEQYF.

The gene calls are TRBV20-1 and TRBJ2-1; 9 nucleotides align to TRBD2. Germline V CDR1 and CDR2: DFQATT, SNEGSKA (reference sequence). V dropped 5 bases and J dropped 10; count of bases not matched to a gene: 12. This CDR3 region has 14 residues. The CDR3 sequence: CSARRGGAREEQFF. CDR3 nucleotide sequence: TGCAGTGCTCGACGCGGGGGGGCCAGGGAGGAGCAGTTCTTC.

The J gene is TRBJ1-5, the V gene TRBV25-1, with D maybe TRBD1 (5 bases). There are 15 residues in the CDR3. Per the germline V gene, CDR1 is MGHDK and CDR2 is SYGVNS. Trimming cost V 4 bases and J 3 bases, with 13 bases left between them. The CDR3 DNA sequence: TGTGCCAGCAGTGGTACGGACGGGGCCAATCAGCCCCAGCATTTT. This translates into CASSGTDGANQPQHF.

V is TRBV19 and J is TRBJ1-1; D possibly corresponds to TRBD1 (5 bases). The germline V gene has CDR1 LNHDA and CDR2 SQIVND (reference sequence). The CDR3 extends over 15 amino acids. V dropped 2 bases and J dropped 4 bases, with 14 bases sitting between them. CDR3 sequence: CASSILPGQGTEAFF. The CDR3, as DNA: TGTGCCAGTAGTATATTGCCGGGGCAGGGCACTGAAGCTTTCTTT.

V usage is TRBV6-5 and J usage is TRBJ1-2; D possibly corresponds to TRBD1 (6 bases). Trimming shortened V by 6 bases and J by 0 bases, and 14 bases separated the two germline ends. This CDR3 contains 15 residues. Germline-derived CDR1 and CDR2 are MNHEY and SVGAGI. CDR3 nucleotide sequence: TGTGCCAGCAGCCGATGGACAGAATCTAACTATGGCTACACCTTC. It translates to CASSRWTESNYGYTF.

This rearrangement joins TRBV29-1 to TRBJ1-4; D is unclear. The V and J ends lost 8 bases and 6 bases respectively, with 10 bases between them. Germline V CDR1 and CDR2: SQVTM, ANQGSEA. The CDR3 sequence is 11 residues long. CDR3 in DNA: TGCAGCTATGAAAAGGATGAAAAACTGTTTTTT. Encoded protein: CSYEKDEKLFF. Drawing the rest from reference TRBV29-1 and TRBJ1-4, the complete variable domain is SAVISQKPSRDICQRGTSLTIQCQVDSQVTMMFWYRQQPGQSLTLIATANQGSEATYESGFVIDKFPISRPNLTFSTLTVSNMSPEDSSIYLCSYEKDEKLFFGSGTQLSVL.

This chain uses TRBV24-1 with TRBJ2-5; no clear D gene. The germline V gene has CDR1 KGHDR and CDR2 SFDVKD. The CDR3 has 16 amino acids. V lost 2 bases to trimming and J lost 5 bases, with 17 bases between them. CDR3 sequence: CATSDSGLSDRETQYF. The CDR3 DNA is TGTGCCACCAGTGATTCCGGGCTCTCAGACCGGGAGACCCAGTACTTC.

The chain joins TRBV9 to TRBJ2-5, with no clear D. Trimming pared 0 bases from V and 5 bases from J, leaving 11 bases between. This CDR3 has 14 residues. CDR1 is SGDLS and CDR2 is YYNGEE in the germline V gene. CDR3 protein: CASSVGPIQETQYF. The CDR3 DNA sequence: TGTGCCAGCAGCGTAGGGCCTATACAGGAGACCCAGTACTTC.

The V call is TRBV2, the J call TRBJ2-2; no reliable D call. This CDR3 comprises 13 residues. V dropped 6 bases and J dropped 4 bases, with 9 bases sitting between them. Germline CDR1 is SNHLY and CDR2 is FYNNEI. CDR3 sequence: CASRKDVTGELFF. The CDR3 DNA is TGTGCCAGCAGAAAGGACGTCACCGGGGAGCTGTTTTTT.

The genes are TRBV15 and TRBJ2-7, with TRBD1 identical over 7 bases. This CDR3 region has 16 residues. Per germline, CDR1 LNHNV and CDR2 YYDKDF (reference sequence). After removal of 0 bases from V and 0 bases from J, the junction contained 5 bases not matched to a gene. CDR3 residues: CATSRDGTVTSYEQYF. CDR3 DNA sequence: TGTGCCACCAGCAGAGATGGGACAGTGACCTCCTACGAGCAGTACTTC.

This clonotype showed up just a few times. The V gene is TRBV2, the J gene TRBJ1-1, with 7 bases lining up with TRBD1. From germline, CDR1 is SNHLY and CDR2 FYNNEI. After removal of 5 bases from V and 1 base from J, the junction contained 13 bases not matched to a gene. This CDR3 has 17 residues. The CDR3 nucleotides are TGTGCCAGCAGTCACGACGAATTGACAGGGAGGAACACTGAAGCTTTCTTT. Residues: CASSHDELTGRNTEAFF.

The chain combines TRBV20-1 with TRBJ1-2, with TRBD1 matching over 7 bases. The CDR3 sequence is 13 residues long. The germline V gene encodes CDR1 DFQATT and CDR2 SNEGSKA (reference sequence). Losses at the gene ends were 1 base for V and 7 bases for J; bases not matched to a gene: 6. CDR3 region: CSARVRGFRGYTF. For the CDR3, the DNA is TGCAGTGCTAGAGTCAGGGGGTTCCGTGGCTACACCTTC.